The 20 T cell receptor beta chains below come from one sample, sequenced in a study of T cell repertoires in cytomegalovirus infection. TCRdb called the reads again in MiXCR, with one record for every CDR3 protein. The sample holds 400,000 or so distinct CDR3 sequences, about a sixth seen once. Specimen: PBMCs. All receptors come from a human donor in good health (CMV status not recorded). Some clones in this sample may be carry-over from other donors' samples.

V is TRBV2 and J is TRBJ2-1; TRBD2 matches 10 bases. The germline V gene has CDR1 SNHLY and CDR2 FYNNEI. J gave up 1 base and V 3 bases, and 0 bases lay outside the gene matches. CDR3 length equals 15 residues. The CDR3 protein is CASSDSGGSYNEQFF. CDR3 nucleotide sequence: TGTGCCAGCAGTGATAGCGGGGGGTCCTACAATGAGCAGTTCTTC.

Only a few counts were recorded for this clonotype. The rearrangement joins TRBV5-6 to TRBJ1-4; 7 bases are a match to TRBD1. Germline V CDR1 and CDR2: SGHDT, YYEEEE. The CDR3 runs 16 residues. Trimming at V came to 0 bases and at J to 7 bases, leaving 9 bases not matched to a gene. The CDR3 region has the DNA TGTGCCAGCAGCTTGGGGATGAGGGGGCTGACTGAAAAACTGTTTTTT. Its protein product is CASSLGMRGLTEKLFF. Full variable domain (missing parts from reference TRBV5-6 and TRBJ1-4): DAGVTQSPTHLIKTRGQQVTLRCSPKSGHDTVSWYQQALGQGPQFIFQYYEEEERQRGNFPDRFSGHQFPNYSSELNVNALLLGDSALYLCASSLGMRGLTEKLFFGSGTQLSVL.

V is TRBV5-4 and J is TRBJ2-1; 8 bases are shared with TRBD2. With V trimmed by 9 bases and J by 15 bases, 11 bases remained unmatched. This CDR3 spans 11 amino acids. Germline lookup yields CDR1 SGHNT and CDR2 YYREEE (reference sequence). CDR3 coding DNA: TGTGCCACCCGGGGGGGGAGAGTTATGTTCTTC. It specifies CATRGGRVMFF.

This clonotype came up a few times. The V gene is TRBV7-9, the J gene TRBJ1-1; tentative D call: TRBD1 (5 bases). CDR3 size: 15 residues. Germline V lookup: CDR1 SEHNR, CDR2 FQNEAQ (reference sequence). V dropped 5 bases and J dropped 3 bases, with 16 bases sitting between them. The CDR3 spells CASSEPQVPHTEAFF. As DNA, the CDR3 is TGTGCCAGCAGCGAGCCACAGGTTCCCCACACTGAAGCTTTCTTT.

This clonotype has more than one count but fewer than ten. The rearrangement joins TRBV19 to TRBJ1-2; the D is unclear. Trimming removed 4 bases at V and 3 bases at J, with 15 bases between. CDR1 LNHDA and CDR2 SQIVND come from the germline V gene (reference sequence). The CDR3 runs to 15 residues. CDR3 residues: CASSKLDGGYYGYTF. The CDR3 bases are TGTGCCAGTAGTAAACTGGACGGAGGATACTATGGCTACACCTTC.

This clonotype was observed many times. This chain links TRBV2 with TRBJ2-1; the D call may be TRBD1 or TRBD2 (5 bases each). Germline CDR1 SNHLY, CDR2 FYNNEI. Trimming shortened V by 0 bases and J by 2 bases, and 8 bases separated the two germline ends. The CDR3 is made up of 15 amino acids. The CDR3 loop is CASSEARDAYNEQFF. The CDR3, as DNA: TGTGCCAGCAGTGAAGCGAGGGACGCCTACAATGAGCAGTTCTTC.

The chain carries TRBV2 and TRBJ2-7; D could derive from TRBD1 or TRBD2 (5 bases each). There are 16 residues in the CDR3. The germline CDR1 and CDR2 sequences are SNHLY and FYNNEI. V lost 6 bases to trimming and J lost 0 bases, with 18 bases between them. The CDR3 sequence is CASRYSGGGSSYEQYF. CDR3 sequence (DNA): TGTGCCAGCAGGTACAGCGGTGGGGGAAGCTCCTACGAGCAGTACTTC.

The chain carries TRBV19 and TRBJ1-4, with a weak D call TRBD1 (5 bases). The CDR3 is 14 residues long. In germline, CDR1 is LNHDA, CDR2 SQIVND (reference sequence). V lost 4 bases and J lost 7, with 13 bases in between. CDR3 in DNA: TGTGCCAGTAGTAAGACAGACAATACTGAAAAACTGTTTTTT. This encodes CASSKTDNTEKLFF.

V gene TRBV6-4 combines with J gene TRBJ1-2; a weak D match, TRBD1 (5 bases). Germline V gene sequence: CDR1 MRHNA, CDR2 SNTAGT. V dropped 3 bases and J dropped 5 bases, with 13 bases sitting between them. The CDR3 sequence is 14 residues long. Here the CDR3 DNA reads TGTGCCAGCAGTGAGGCAGGGATGGGATATGGCTACACCTTC. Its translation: CASSEAGMGYGYTF.

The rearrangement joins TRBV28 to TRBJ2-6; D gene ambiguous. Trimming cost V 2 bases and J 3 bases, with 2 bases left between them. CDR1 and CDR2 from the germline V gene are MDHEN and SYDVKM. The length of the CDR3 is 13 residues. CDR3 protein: CASSLRGANVLTF. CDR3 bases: TGTGCCAGCAGTTTACGTGGGGCCAACGTCCTGACTTTC.

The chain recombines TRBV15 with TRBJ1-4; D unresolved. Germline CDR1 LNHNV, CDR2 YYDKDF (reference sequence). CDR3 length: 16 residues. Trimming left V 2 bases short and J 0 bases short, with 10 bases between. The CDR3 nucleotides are TGTGCCACCAGCAGAAGAGGCGCAGCAACTAATGAAAAACTGTTTTTT. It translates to CATSRRGAATNEKLFF. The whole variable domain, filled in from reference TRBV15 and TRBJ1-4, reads DAMVIQNPRYQVTQFGKPVTLSCSQTLNHNVMYWYQQKSSQAPKLLFHYYDKDFNNEADTPDNFQSRRPNTSFCFLDIRSPGLGDTAMYLCATSRRGAATNEKLFFGSGTQLSVL.

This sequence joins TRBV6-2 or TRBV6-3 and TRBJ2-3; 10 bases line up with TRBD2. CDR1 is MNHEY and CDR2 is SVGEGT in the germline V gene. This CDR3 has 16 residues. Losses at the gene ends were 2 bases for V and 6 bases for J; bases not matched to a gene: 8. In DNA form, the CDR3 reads TGTGCCAGCAGTTACAGTAGCGGGAGGCCAGAGGATACGCAGTATTTT. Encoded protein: CASSYSSGRPEDTQYF.

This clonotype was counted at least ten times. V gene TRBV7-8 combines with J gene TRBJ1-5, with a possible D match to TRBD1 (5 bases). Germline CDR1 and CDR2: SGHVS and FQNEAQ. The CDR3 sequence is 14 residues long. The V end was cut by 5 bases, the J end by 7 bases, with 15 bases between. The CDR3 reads CASSPRGITQPQHF. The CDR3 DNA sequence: TGTGCCAGCAGCCCACGGGGGATAACGCAGCCCCAGCATTTT.

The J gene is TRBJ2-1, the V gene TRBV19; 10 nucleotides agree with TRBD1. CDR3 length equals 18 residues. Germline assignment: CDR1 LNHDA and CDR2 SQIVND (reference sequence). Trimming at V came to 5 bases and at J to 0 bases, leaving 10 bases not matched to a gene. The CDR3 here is CASSERDRGRYSYNEQFF. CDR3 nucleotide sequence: TGTGCCAGTAGTGAACGGGACAGGGGCCGATACTCCTACAATGAGCAGTTCTTC.

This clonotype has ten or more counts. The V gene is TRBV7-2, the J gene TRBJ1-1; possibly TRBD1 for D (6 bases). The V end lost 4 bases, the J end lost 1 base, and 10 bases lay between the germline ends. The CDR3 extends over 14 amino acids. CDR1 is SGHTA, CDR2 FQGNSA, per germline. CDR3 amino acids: CASSSQGQNTEAFF. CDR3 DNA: TGTGCCAGCAGCTCACAGGGACAGAACACTGAAGCTTTCTTT.

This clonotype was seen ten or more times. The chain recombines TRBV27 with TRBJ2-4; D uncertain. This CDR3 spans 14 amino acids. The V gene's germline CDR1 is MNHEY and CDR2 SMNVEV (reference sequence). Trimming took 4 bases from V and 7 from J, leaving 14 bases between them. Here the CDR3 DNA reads TGTGCCAGCAGTTCCTTGTTGCGATCGAACATTCAGTACTTC. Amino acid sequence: CASSSLLRSNIQYF.

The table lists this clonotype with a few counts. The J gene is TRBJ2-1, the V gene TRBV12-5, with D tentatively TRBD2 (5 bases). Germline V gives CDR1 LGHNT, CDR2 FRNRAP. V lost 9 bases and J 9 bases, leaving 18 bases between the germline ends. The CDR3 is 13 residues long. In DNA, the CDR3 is TGTGCTAGCTCAGAGCGGACCTTTAGTGAGCAGTTCTTC. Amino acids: CASSERTFSEQFF.

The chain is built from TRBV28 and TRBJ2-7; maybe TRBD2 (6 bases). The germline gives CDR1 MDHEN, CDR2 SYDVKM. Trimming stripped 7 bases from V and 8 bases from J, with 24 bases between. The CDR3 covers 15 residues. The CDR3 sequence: CASNGLSWEPAKQYF. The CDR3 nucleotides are TGTGCCAGCAACGGACTAAGCTGGGAGCCCGCTAAGCAGTACTTC.

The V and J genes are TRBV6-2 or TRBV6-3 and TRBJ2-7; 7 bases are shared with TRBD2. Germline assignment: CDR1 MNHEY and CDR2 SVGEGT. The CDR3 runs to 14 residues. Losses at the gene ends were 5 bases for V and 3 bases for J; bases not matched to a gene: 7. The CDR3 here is CASSDLGGDYEQYF. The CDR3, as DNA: TGTGCCAGCAGTGATTTGGGAGGGGACTACGAGCAGTACTTC.

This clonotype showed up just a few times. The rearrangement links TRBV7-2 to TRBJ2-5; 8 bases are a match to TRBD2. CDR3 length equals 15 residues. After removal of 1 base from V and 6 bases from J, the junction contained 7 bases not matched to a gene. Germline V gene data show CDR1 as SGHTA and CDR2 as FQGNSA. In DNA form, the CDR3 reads TGTGCCAGCAGCTTAGTTCCGGGAGGGGTCCAGACCCAGTACTTC. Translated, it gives CASSLVPGGVQTQYF.